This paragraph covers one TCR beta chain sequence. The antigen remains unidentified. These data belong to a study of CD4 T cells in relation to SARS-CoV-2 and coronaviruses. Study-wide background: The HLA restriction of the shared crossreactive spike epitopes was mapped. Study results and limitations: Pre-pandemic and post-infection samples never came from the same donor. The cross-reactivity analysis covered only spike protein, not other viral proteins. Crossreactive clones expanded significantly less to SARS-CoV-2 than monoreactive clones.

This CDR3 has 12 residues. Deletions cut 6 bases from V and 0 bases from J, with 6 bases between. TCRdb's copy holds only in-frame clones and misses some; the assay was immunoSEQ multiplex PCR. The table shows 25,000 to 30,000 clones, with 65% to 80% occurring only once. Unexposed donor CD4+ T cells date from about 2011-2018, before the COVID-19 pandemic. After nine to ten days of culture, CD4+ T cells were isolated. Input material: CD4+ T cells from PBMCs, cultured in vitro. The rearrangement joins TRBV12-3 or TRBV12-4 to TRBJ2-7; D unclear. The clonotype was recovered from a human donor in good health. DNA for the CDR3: TGTGCCAGCAGCCGAAGCTCCTACGAGCAGTACTTC. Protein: CASSRSSYEQYF.